The 13 T cell receptor beta chains below all came from one sample that was sequenced in a study of OX40 agonist ivuxolimab in advanced cancers. Library preparation used the immunoSEQ multiplex PCR assay. TCRdb mirrors the immuneACCESS table, restricted to in-frame sequences. Some clones are absent from its copies; in checked studies, under half trace to an unresolved V gene, and the reason for the others is unknown. The sample table records under 95,000 clones; roughly 93% of these occur just once. The leading ten clones occupy over 5% of the sample. The input for sequencing was CD4+ or CD8+ T cells sorted from blood, taken in a trial of the OX40 agonist ivuxolimab. The receptors shown here come from an adult with an advanced solid tumor such as melanoma, head and neck, liver or kidney cancer.

The J gene is TRBJ2-2, the V gene TRBV5-6; D gene uncertain. From germline, CDR1 is SGHDT and CDR2 YYEEEE. This CDR3 has 14 residues. V was cut by 0 bases and J by 5 bases, with 8 bases left in between. CDR3: CASSLGHGTGELFF. The CDR3 DNA reads TGTGCCAGCAGCTTGGGGCACGGAACCGGGGAGCTGTTTTTT.

The chain uses TRBV10-1 and TRBJ2-2, with TRBD1 matching 10 bases. Germline CDR1 is WNHNN and CDR2 is SYGVQD (reference sequence). J was trimmed by 6 bases and V by 9 bases; bases with no gene match: 10. CDR3 length: 15 residues. CDR3 region: CARNSDRGFPGELFF. In DNA, the CDR3 is TGCGCCAGAAACTCGGACAGGGGGTTCCCCGGGGAGCTGTTTTTT.

CDR3 residues: CASSQGLSSYNSPLHF. The CDR3 DNA is TGCGCCAGCAGCCAGGGGCTGAGCTCCTATAATTCACCCCTCCACTTT. This chain links TRBV4-1 with TRBJ1-6; D is possibly TRBD1 (5 bases). V shed 3 bases and J shed 0 bases, with 9 bases lying between them. This CDR3 spans 16 amino acids. Germline-derived CDR1 and CDR2 are MGHRA and YSYEKL.

The chain couples TRBV5-4 to TRBJ1-2, with D perhaps matching TRBD1 (5 bases). The CDR3 covers 15 residues. Trimming removed 0 bases from V and 0 bases from J, with 9 bases in between. Germline loops: CDR1 SGHNT, CDR2 YYREEE (reference sequence). DNA for the CDR3: TGTGCCAGCAGCTTGGGCAGGGAAACTAACTATGGCTACACCTTC. Its protein product is CASSLGRETNYGYTF.

This clone was observed a single time. The genes are TRBV14 and TRBJ1-2; 10 bases line up with TRBD1. V shed 0 bases and J 2 bases; nucleotides not matched to a gene: 3. This CDR3 has 16 amino acids. Germline V gene sequence: CDR1 SGHDN, CDR2 FVKESK. CDR3 nucleotide sequence: TGTGCCAGCAGCCAAGAAAGGGGACAGGGGAACTATGGCTACACCTTC. Its translation is CASSQERGQGNYGYTF.

This clone was seen a single time. The rearrangement links TRBV6-6 to TRBJ2-1; the D gene is possibly TRBD2 (5 bases). CDR3 length: 13 residues. Looked up from germline, CDR1 is MNHNY and CDR2 is SVGAGI (reference sequence). V gave up 5 bases and J gave up 5 bases, with 10 bases separating them. The CDR3 sequence: CASSSGRNNEQFF. The CDR3 nucleotides read TGTGCCAGCAGTAGCGGTAGAAACAATGAGCAGTTCTTC.

The chain recombines TRBV27 with TRBJ1-1, with D tentatively TRBD1 (6 bases). This CDR3 is 16 amino acids long. Germline values: CDR1 MNHEY, CDR2 SMNVEV (reference sequence). V was pared by 6 bases and J by 5 bases, with 22 bases between. The CDR3 DNA is TGTGCCAGCAGCCATGTGGCAGGGGTTGGTGGAACTGAAGCTTTCTTT. Translating gives CASSHVAGVGGTEAFF.

The V call is TRBV27, the J call TRBJ2-5; 12 nucleotides match TRBD2. The tail of the sequence fits TRBJ2-7 better, so the J call may be wrong. There are 15 residues in the CDR3. The germline V gene has CDR1 MNHEY and CDR2 SMNVEV (reference sequence). CDR3 region: CASSPAGTSGYEQYF. CDR3 coding DNA: TGTGCCAGCAGTCCGGCGGGGACTAGCGGGTACGAGCAGTACTTC.

The chain has TRBV4-3 and TRBJ1-2, with D perhaps matching TRBD1 (5 bases). Germline V gives CDR1 LGHNA, CDR2 YSLEER. CDR3 length equals 15 residues. V lost 5 bases, J lost 6 bases, and 19 bases lay in between. Written as DNA, the CDR3 is TGCGCCAGCAGCGACCTTTGGGGGGGTGTCGATGGCTACACCTTC. It is translated as CASSDLWGGVDGYTF.

The chain recombines TRBV27 with TRBJ2-1, with 7 bases lining up with TRBD1. The germline CDR1 and CDR2 sequences are MNHEY and SMNVEV (reference sequence). This CDR3 is built from 15 residues. Trimming took 6 bases from V and 0 from J; bases not matched to a gene: 5. The CDR3 loop is CASSHGTVSYNEQFF. DNA for the CDR3: TGTGCCAGCAGCCACGGGACAGTCTCCTACAATGAGCAGTTCTTC.

The chain combines TRBV29-1 with TRBJ2-1; 12 nucleotides match TRBD2. CDR3 length equals 15 residues. CDR1 is SQVTM and CDR2 is ANQGSEA in the germline V gene. J was trimmed by 7 bases and V by 1 base; bases with no gene match: 5. CDR3 protein: CSVEGLAGVSNEQFF. CDR3 nucleotides: TGCAGCGTTGAAGGACTAGCGGGAGTATCTAATGAGCAGTTCTTC.

CDR3 coding DNA: TGCGCCAGCAGTGAGTCCCCGGGACAGATTAATGAAAAACTGTTTTTT. Protein: CASSESPGQINEKLFF. The chain uses TRBV10-2 and TRBJ1-4; 7 nucleotides agree with TRBD1. Germline-derived CDR1 and CDR2 are WSHSY and SAAADI. This CDR3 has 16 residues. With V trimmed by 0 bases and J by 4 bases, 5 bases remained unmatched.

The V gene is TRBV27, the J gene TRBJ1-2; 8 bases map to TRBD1. Germline CDR1 is MNHEY and CDR2 is SMNVEV (reference sequence). There are 15 residues in the CDR3. V lost 4 bases and J lost 2; bases outside the gene matches: 6. CDR3 coding DNA: TGTGCCAGCAGTTGGGGCCAGGGGGCCAACTATGGCTACACCTTC. Translation gives CASSWGQGANYGYTF.